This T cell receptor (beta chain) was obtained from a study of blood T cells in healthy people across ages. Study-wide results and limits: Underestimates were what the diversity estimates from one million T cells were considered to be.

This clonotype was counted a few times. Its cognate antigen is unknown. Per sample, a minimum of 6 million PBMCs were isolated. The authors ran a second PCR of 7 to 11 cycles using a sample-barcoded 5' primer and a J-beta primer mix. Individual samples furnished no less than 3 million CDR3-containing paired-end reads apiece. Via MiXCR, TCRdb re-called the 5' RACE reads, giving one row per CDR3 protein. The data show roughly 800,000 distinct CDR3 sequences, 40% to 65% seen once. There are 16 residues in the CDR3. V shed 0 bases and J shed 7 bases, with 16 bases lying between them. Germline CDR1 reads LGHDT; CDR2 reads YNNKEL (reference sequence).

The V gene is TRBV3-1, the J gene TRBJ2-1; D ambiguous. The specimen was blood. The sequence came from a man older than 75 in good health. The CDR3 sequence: CASSQEIPDFPNEQFF. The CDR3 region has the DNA TGTGCCAGCAGCCAAGAAATTCCCGACTTCCCGAATGAGCAGTTCTTC.